This T cell receptor beta chain comes out of a study of T cells in Graves' hyperthyroidism and ophthalmopathy. This clonotype was counted many times. What it binds is not known. Before ophthalmopathy appeared, progressors gave blood at initial hyperthyroidism diagnosis. PBMCs were sourced from 9 to 10 ml fresh peripheral blood. Germline V gene sequence: CDR1 DFQATT, CDR2 SNEGSKA (reference sequence). The CDR3 covers 13 residues. V lost 6 bases, J lost 7 bases, and 15 bases lay in between. Amplification targeted TCR beta CDR3 regions from RNA transcripts. Researchers ran a first-round RT-PCR on the TCR CDR3 using the HTBI primer set. Each CDR3 protein is one row after TCRdb ran MiXCR on the multiplex PCR reads. Among under 350,000 distinct CDR3 sequences listed, 13% were seen once. Study outcomes and limitations: With a median lead of about six months before onset, the model predicted ophthalmopathy.

Sequencing was carried out using blood. The chain links TRBV20-1 to TRBJ2-2; D ambiguous. The source is a woman between 25 and 40 years old with Graves' hyperthyroidism that later progressed to Graves' ophthalmopathy. This CDR3 reads CSAQEFGHGELFF. CDR3 in DNA: TGCAGTGCCCAGGAATTCGGGCACGGGGAGCTGTTTTTT.